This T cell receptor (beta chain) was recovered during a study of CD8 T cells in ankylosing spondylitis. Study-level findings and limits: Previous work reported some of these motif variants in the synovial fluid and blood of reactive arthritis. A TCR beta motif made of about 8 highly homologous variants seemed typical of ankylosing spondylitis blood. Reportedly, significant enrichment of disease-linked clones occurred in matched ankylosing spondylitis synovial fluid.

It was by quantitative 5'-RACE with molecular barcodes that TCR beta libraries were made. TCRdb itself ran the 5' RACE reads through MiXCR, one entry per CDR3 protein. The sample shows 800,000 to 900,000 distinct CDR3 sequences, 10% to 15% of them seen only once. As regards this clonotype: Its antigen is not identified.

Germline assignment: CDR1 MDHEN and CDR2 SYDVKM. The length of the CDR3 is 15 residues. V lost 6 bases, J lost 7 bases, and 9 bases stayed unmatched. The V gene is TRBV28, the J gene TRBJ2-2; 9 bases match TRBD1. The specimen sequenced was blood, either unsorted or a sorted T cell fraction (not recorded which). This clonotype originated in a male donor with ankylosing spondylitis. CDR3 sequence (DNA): TGTGCCAGCAGCCGTCGGGACAGGGAGGGCGGGGAGCTGTTTTTT. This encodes CASSRRDREGGELFF. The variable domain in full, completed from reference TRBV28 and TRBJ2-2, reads DVKVTQSSRYLVKRTGEKVFLECVQDMDHENMFWYRQDPGLGLRLIYFSYDVKMKEKGDIPEGYSVSREKKERFSLILESASTNQTSMYLCASSRRDREGGELFFGEGSRLTVL.